The rows below give T cell receptor beta chains drawn from one sample of a study of immune heterogeneity within non-small cell lung tumors. From the multiplex PCR reads, TCRdb called clonotypes with MiXCR, one entry per CDR3 protein. This sample has about 2,900 distinct CDR3 sequences, with around 40% found just once. The sequencing sample was made of lung tumor tissue. Receptors were obtained from a woman in her fifties or sixties with non-small cell lung cancer. Both conserved end residues are part of each CDR3. The order of the fields is J gene, D gene, V gene, clone size, CDR3 DNA, CDR3 protein. A D gene is named only where the DNA matches it firmly. A row's size may be missing; if present it is once, few, many or a size class.

TRBJ2-1	.	TRBV6-6	.	TGTGCCAGCAGTTACTCGGTGGTGGGTTATCGGGGAATATTCTACAATGAGCAGTTCTTC	CASSYSVVGYRGIFYNEQFF
TRBJ2-2	.	TRBV6-1	.	TGTGCCAGCAGCCTCATGAGGGGTAGCGGAACCGGGGAGCTGTTTTTT	CASSLMRGSGTGELFF
TRBJ2-2	TRBD1	TRBV2	.	TGTGCCAGCAGCAGAGTCAAGGGACAGGGGGTAACCGGGGAGCTGTTTTTT	CASSRVKGQGVTGELFF
TRBJ2-7	.	TRBV6-1	.	TGTGCCAGCAGTGAACCCAAAACCTACGAGCAGTACTTC	CASSEPKTYEQYF
TRBJ1-2	.	TRBV5-8	.	TGTGCCAGCAGCTCCGGGATGTTTGGCAACTATGGCTACACCTTC	CASSSGMFGNYGYTF
TRBJ1-1	.	TRBV12-3/TRBV12-4	medium-sized	TGTGCCAGCAGTAATAGGACAGAAGCTTTCTTT	CASSNRTEAFF
TRBJ2-1	.	TRBV28	medium-sized	TGTGCCAGCAGTTTACCCATCTGGGGGGTACAAAATGAGCAGTTCTTC	CASSLPIWGVQNEQFF
TRBJ2-1	.	TRBV15	large	TGTGCCACCAGCAGATCCGGGGGAATTGAGCAGTTCTTC	CATSRSGGIEQFF
TRBJ1-1	.	TRBV4-1	medium-sized	TGCGCCAGCAGCCCAATACAGGGAGTGTCCACTGAAGCTTTCTTT	CASSPIQGVSTEAFF
TRBJ2-1	TRBD1	TRBV10-3	medium-sized	TGTGCCGTCGCACCGGGACAGGGGATCGAGCAGTTCTTC	CAVAPGQGIEQFF
TRBJ1-1	.	TRBV19	.	TGTGCCAGTAGTATTTCCAGGGCAGACGAAGCTTTCTTT	CASSISRADEAFF
TRBJ2-5	.	TRBV7-3	.	TGTGCCAGCAGCTTAGGCGGTGACCTAGGGGAGACCCAGTACTTC	CASSLGGDLGETQYF
TRBJ2-3	.	TRBV19	medium-sized	TGTGCCAGTGGGCAATTCTTTGGGACTGACAAAACAGATACGCAGTATTTT	CASGQFFGTDKTDTQYF
TRBJ1-6	.	TRBV3-1	few	TGTGCCAGCAGCCAAAGGTCCGGGTTCAGGAATTCACCCCTCCACTTT	CASSQRSGFRNSPLHF
TRBJ1-5	TRBD1	TRBV28	medium-sized	TGTGCCGCCGGACAGGACAATCAGCCCCAGCATTTT	CAAGQDNQPQHF
TRBJ2-1	TRBD2	TRBV27	once	TGTGCCAGCAGTAAGCGGGAGGGTTACAATGAGCAGTTCTTC	CASSKREGYNEQFF